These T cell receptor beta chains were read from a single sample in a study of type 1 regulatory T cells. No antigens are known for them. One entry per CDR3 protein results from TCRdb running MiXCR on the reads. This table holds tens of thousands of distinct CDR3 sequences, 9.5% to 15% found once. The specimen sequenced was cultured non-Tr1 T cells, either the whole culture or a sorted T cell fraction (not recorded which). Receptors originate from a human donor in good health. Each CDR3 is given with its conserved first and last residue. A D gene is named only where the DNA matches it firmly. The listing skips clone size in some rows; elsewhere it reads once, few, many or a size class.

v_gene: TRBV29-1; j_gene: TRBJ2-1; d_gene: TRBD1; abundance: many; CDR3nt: TGCAGCGTTGGGGACAGGGGGGGGGACAATGAGCAGTTCTTC; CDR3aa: CSVGDRGGDNEQFF
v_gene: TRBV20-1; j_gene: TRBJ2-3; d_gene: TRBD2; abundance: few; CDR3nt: TGCAGTGCTAGATATACAACTAGCGGGAGGAGAGGGGGTCGTAGCACAGATACGCAGTATTTT; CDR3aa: CSARYTTSGRRGGRSTDTQYF
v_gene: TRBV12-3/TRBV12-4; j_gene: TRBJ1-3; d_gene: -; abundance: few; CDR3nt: TGTGCCAGCACCCGGGACTCTGGAAACACCATATATTTT; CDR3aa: CASTRDSGNTIYF
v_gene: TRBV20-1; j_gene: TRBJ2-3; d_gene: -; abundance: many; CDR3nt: TGCAGTGCTGAACAGGGGGGGGGCACAGATACGCAGTATTTT; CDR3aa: CSAEQGGGTDTQYF
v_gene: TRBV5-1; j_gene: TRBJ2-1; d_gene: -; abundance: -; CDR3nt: TGTGCCAGCAGCTGGGGGGCCAGGAGCTCCTACAATGAGCAGTTCTTC; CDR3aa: CASSWGARSSYNEQFF
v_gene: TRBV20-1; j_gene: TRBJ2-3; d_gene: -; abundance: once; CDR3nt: TGCAGTGCACCCCCTGGCACTGAACGAGATACGCAGTATTTT; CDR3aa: CSAPPGTERDTQYF
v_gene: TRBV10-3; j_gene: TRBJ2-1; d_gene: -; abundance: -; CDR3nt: TGTGCCATCAGTGAGTCTATGGGCGGGAACTACAATGGGCAGTTCTTC; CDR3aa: CAISESMGGNYNGQFF
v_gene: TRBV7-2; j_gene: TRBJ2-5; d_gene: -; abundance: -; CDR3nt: TGTGCCAGCAGCTTCCAAGCGGGCCTAGGGGAGACCCAGTACTTC; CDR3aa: CASSFQAGLGETQYF
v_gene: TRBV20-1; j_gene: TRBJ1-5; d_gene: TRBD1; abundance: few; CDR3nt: TGCAGTGCTAACCACAGGGGAATTCAGCCCCAGCATTTT; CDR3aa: CSANHRGIQPQHF
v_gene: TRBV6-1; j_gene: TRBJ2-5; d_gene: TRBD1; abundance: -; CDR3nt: TGTGCCAGCAGTGGGGGGACAGGGTCCCAAGAGACCCAGTACTTC; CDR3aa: CASSGGTGSQETQYF
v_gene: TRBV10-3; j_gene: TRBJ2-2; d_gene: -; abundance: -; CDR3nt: TGTGCCATCAGTGAGTCGAGACAGATCACCGGGGAGCTGTTTTTT; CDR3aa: CAISESRQITGELFF
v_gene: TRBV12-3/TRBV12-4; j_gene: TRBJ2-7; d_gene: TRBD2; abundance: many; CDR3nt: TGTGCCAGCAGCCCGACTAGCGGGAGGCCCTACGAGCAGTACTTC; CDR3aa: CASSPTSGRPYEQYF
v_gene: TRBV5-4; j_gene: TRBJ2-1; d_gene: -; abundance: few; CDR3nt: TGTGCCAGCAGCTCGCAGGTCGGGAGCGTCAATGAGCAGTTCTTC; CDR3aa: CASSSQVGSVNEQFF
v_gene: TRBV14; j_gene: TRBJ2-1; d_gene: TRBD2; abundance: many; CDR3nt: TGTGCCAGCAGTCAAGACCTAGCGGGAGGTCGTGAGCAGTTCTTC; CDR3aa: CASSQDLAGGREQFF
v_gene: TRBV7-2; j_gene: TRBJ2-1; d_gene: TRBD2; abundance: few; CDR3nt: TGTGCCAGTCTATATTCGCGGGAGTCTAATGAGCAGTTCTTC; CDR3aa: CASLYSRESNEQFF
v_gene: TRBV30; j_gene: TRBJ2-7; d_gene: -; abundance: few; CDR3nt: TGTGCCTGGAGTCCCGGACACGCAACCTCAGGGGAGCAGTACTTC; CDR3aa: CAWSPGHATSGEQYF
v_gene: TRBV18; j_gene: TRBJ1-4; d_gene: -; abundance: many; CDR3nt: TGTGCCAGCTCATCCGGGCCCTATAATGAAAAACTGTTTTTT; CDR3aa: CASSSGPYNEKLFF
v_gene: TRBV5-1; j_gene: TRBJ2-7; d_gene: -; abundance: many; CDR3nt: TGCGCCAGGAAACAGGGTAATACCCACGAGCAGTACTTC; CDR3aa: CARKQGNTHEQYF
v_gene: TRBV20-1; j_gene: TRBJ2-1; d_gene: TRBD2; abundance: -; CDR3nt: TGCAGCCCCCTGGGGGGGATAGTCAATGAGCAGTTCTTC; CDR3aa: CSPLGGIVNEQFF
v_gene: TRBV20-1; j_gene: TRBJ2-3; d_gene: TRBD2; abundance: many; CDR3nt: TGCAGTGCTTCCACAAGCGGGAGCGGCTATACGCAGTATTTT; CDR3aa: CSASTSGSGYTQYF
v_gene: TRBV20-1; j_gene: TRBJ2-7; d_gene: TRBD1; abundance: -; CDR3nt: TGCAGTGCTGAAGAGACGGACAGGGGAGCCCATAGTGAGGAGCAGTACTTC; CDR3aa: CSAEETDRGAHSEEQYF
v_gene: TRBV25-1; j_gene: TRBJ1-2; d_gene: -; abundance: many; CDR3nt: TGTGCCAGCCCGACAGAGGGACCGATGAATTCAGGCTACACCTTC; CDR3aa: CASPTEGPMNSGYTF
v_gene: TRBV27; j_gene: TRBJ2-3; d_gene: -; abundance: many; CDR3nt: TGTGCCAGCAGTTCGCCACCTGCCACAGATACGCAGTATTTT; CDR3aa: CASSSPPATDTQYF
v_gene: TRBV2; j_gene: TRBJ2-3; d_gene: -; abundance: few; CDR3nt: TGTGCCAGCAGTGAAAGAGGGCGCGGGGCTAGCACAGATACGCAGTATTTT; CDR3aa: CASSERGRGASTDTQYF
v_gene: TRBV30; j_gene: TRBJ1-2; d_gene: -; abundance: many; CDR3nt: TGTGCCTGGAGGCCCCCGGGGAAGGGGTATGGCTACACCTTC; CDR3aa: CAWRPPGKGYGYTF
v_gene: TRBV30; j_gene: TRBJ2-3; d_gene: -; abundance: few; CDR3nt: TGTGCCTGGAGGAAGTATAGCACAGATACGCAGTATTTT; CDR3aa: CAWRKYSTDTQYF
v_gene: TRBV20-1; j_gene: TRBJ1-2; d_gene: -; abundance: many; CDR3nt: TGCAGTGCTAACACTAACTATGGCTACACCTTC; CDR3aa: CSANTNYGYTF
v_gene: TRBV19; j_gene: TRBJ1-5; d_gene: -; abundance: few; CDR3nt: TGTGCCAGTTTCCTCCCTGGGGCACCCCATCAGCCCCAGCATTTT; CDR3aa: CASFLPGAPHQPQHF
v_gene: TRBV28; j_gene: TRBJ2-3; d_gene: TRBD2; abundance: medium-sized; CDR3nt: TGTGCCAGCAGCAGACTAGCTGGGTATACGCAGTATTTT; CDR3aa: CASSRLAGYTQYF
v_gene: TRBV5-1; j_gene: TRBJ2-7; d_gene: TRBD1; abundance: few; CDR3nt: TGCGCCAGCAGCCTGGACAGGTCCTCCTACGAGCAGTACTTC; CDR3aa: CASSLDRSSYEQYF
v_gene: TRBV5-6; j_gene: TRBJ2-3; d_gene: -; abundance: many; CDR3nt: TGTGCCAGCAGCTTGGCGGGGAGAGATACGCAGTATTTT; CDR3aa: CASSLAGRDTQYF
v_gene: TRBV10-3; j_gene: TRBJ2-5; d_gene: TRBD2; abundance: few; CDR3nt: TGTGCCATCAGTGCGGGGCGGGAGAGCTATCAAGAGACCCAGTACTTC; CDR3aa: CAISAGRESYQETQYF
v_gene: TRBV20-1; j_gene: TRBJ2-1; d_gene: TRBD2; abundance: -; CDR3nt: TGCAGTGCTAGGCGGGGGGATTACAATGAGCAGTTCTTC; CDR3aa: CSARRGDYNEQFF
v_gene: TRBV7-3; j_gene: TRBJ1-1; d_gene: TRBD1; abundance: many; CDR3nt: TGTGCCAGCAGCTGGACAGGGGGCTCTGAAGCTTTCTTT; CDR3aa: CASSWTGGSEAFF
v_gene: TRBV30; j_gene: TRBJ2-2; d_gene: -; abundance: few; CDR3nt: TGTGCCTGGAGTAGCCGGGGCTCCGGGGAGCTGTTTTTT; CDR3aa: CAWSSRGSGELFF
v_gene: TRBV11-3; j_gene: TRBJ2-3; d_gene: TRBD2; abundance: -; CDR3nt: TGTGCCAGCAGCTTAGGGTCGGGGGGGTCAGATACGCAGTATTTT; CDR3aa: CASSLGSGGSDTQYF
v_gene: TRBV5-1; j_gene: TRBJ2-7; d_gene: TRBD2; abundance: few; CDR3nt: TGCGCCAGCAGACAGGTGATAGCGGGGGATCAGTACTTC; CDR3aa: CASRQVIAGDQYF
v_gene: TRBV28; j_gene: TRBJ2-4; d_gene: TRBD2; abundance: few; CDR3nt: TGTGCCAGCAGCGCCATCACTAGCGGGAGGGCCGGCATTCAGTACTTC; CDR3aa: CASSAITSGRAGIQYF
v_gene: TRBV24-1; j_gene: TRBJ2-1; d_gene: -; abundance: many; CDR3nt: TGTGCCACCAGGAATTTAAATGAGCAGTTCTTC; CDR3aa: CATRNLNEQFF
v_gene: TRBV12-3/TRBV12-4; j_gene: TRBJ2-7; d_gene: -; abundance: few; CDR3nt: TGTGCCAGCAGTTCCTTGGGGGGTTTTCTCGAGCAGTACTTC; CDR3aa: CASSSLGGFLEQYF
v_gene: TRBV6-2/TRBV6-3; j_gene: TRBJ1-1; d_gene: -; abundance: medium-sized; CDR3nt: TGTGCCAGCAGTACCCAATACGAAGCCTACACTGAAGCTTTCTTT; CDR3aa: CASSTQYEAYTEAFF
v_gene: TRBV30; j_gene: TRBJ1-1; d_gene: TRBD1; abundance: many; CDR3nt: TGTGCCTGGACACAGGGGGGCCCTGAAGCTTTCTTT; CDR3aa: CAWTQGGPEAFF